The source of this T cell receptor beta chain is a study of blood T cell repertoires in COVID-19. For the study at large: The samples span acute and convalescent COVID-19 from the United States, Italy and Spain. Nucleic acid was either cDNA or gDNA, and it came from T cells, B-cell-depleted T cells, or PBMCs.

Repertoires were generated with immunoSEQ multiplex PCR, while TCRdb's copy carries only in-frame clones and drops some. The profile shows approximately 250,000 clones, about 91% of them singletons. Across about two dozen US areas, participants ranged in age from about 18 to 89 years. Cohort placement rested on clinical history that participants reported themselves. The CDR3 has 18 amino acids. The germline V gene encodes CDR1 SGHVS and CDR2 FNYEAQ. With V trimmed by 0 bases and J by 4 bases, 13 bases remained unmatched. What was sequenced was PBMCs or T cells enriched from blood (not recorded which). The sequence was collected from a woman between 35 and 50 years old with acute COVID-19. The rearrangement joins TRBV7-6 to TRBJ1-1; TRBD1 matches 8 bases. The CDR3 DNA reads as TGTGCCAGCAGCTTAGCGGGCGCGGGACAGGACGCCCGCACTGAAGCTTTCTTT. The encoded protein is CASSLAGAGQDARTEAFF.